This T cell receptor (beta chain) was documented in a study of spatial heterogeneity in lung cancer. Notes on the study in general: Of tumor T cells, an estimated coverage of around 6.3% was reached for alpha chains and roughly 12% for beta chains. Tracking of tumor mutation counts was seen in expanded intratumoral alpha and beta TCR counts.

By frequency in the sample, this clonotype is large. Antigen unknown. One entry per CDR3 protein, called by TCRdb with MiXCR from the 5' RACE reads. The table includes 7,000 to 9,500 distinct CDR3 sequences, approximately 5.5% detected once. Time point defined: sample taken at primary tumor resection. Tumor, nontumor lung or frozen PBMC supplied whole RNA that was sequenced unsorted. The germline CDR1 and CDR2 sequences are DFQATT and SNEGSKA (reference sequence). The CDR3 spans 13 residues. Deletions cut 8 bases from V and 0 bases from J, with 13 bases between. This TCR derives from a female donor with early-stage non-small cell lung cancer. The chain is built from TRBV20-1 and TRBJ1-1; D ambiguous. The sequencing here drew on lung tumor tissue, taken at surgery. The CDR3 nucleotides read TGCAGTTCTGACCCCCCCATGAACACTGAAGCTTTCTTT. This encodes CSSDPPMNTEAFF.